The present T cell receptor beta chain was sequenced within a study of cytomegalovirus exposure and HLA in healthy donors. Background on the study: According to later analysis, the same platform produced the 130 or so validation and 666 first-cohort repertoires.

Trimming cost V 5 bases and J 2 bases, with 16 bases left between them. The CDR3 spans 15 residues. From germline, CDR1 is SGHVS and CDR2 FNYEAQ. TCRdb keeps only in-frame clones here, not all; method: immunoSEQ multiplex PCR. The data show 120,000 or so clones, about 96% seen once. Broader study findings: Diagnosis of cytomegalovirus status made by the classifier reportedly showed high specificity and sensitivity. Despite most TCR sequences being rare, some public TCRs occurred in many donors. In vitro testing confirmed three CMV-associated chains as specific for CMV antigens.

As for this clone: As yet, its antigen is unknown.

This rearrangement joins TRBV7-6 to TRBJ2-7, with D perhaps TRBD2 (7 bases). The sequenced material came from PBMCs. The receptor comes from a man younger than 30 in good health and CMV-seronegative. Here the CDR3 reads CASSPLGGGAYEQYF. CDR3 coding DNA: TGTGCCAGCAGCCCCTTGGGGGGGGGCGCCTACGAGCAGTACTTC.